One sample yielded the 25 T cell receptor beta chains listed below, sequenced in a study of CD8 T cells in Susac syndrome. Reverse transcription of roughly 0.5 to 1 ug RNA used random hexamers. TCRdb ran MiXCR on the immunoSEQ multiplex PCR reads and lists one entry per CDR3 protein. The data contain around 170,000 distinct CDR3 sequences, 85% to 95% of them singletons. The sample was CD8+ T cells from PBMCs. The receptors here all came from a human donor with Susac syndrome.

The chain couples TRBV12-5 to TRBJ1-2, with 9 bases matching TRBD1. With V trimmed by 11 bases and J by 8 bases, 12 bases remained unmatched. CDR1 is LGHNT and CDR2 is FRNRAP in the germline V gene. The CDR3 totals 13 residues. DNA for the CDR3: TGTGCTTCCTATCCCGGACAGGGGAACGGCTACACCTTC. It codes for CASYPGQGNGYTF.

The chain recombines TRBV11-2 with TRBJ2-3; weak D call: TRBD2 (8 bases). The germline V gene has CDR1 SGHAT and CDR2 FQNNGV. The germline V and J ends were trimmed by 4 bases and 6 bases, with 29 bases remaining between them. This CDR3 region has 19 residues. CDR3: CASSSVQGSYGGAMDTQYF. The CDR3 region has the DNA TGTGCCAGCAGCTCAGTACAGGGGAGTTACGGGGGGGCAATGGATACGCAGTATTTT.

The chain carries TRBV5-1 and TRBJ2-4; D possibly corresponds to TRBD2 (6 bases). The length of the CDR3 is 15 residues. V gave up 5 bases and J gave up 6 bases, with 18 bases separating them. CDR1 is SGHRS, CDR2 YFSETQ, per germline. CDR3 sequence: CASRPGTFSGNIQYF. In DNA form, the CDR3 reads TGCGCCAGCAGACCCGGGACCTTTAGCGGAAACATTCAGTACTTC.

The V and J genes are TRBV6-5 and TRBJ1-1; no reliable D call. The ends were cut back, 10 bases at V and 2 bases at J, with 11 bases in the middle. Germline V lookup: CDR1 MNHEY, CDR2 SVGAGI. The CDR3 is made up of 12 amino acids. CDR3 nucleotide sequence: TGTGCCACCAAGGTGGGAAACACTGAAGCTTTCTTT. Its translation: CATKVGNTEAFF.

The CDR3 sequence is CASSSAGPSYQQFF. CDR3 nucleotides: TGTGCCAGCAGCTCCGCCGGCCCATCCTATCAGCAGTTCTTC. The V call is TRBV7-2, the J call TRBJ2-1, with unresolved D. The V and J ends lost 4 bases and 11 bases respectively, with 18 bases between them. The CDR3 covers 14 residues. In germline, CDR1 is SGHTA, CDR2 FQGNSA.

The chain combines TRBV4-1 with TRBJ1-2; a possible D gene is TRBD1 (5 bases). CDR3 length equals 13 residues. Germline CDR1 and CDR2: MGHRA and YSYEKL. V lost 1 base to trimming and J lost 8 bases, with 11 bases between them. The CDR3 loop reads CASSQVQGRGYTF. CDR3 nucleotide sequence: TGCGCCAGCAGCCAAGTCCAGGGAAGGGGCTACACCTTC.

CDR3 sequence: CASSVFGDSNQPQHF. The CDR3, as DNA: TGTGCCAGCAGTGTTTTCGGAGACAGCAATCAGCCCCAGCATTTT. This chain links TRBV6-1 with TRBJ1-5; no firm D call. Germline CDR1 is MNHNS and CDR2 is SASEGT. The CDR3 covers 15 residues. Between the trimmed V and J ends, which lost 4 bases and 1 base, there was a span of 11 bases.

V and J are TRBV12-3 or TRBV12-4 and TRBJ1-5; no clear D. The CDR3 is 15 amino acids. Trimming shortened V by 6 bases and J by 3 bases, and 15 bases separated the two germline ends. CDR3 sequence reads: CASRKPTPINQPQHF. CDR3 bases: TGTGCCAGCAGGAAACCCACCCCGATCAATCAGCCCCAGCATTTT.

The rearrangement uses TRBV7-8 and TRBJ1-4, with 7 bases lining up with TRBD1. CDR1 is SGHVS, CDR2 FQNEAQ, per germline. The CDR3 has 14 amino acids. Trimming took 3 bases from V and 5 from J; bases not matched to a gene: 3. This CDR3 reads CASSLGTENEKLFF. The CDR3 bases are TGTGCCAGCAGCTTGGGGACAGAAAATGAAAAACTGTTTTTT.

In DNA, the CDR3 is TGTGCCAGCAGTTACTCGACGGAGCAGTTCTTC. Translated: CASSYSTEQFF. V gene TRBV6-5 combines with J gene TRBJ2-1; D gene unclear. Trimming removed 0 bases at V and 10 bases at J, with 4 bases between. The germline V gene encodes CDR1 MNHEY and CDR2 SVGAGI. The CDR3 runs 11 residues.

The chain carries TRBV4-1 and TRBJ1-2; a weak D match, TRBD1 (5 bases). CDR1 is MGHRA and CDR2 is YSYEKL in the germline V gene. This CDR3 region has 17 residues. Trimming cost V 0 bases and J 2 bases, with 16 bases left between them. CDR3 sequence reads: CASSQDQYDRLNYGYTF. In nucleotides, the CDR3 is TGCGCCAGCAGCCAAGATCAGTACGACAGATTAAACTATGGCTACACCTTC.

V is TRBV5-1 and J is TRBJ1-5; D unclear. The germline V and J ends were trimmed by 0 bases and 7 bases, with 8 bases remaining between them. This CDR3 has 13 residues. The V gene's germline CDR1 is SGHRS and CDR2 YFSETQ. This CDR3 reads CASSLEGRQPQHF. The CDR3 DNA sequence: TGCGCCAGCAGCTTGGAAGGGAGGCAGCCCCAGCATTTT.

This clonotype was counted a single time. The CDR3 DNA follows: TGTGCCAGCAGCTTTCAGTTCTCTGGAAACACCATATATTTT. Translated, it gives CASSFQFSGNTIYF. The rearrangement joins TRBV13 to TRBJ1-3; D is uncertain. The CDR3 runs 14 residues. V was clipped by 3 bases and J by 0 bases, with 6 bases between them. CDR1 and CDR2 from the germline V gene are PRHDT and FYEKMQ (reference sequence).

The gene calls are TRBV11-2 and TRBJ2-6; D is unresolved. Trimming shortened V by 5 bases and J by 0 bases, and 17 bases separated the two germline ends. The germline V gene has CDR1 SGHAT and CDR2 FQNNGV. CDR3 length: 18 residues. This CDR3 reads CASSDTYRTDSGANVLTF. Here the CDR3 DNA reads TGTGCCAGCAGCGACACCTACAGAACGGACTCTGGGGCCAACGTCCTGACTTTC.

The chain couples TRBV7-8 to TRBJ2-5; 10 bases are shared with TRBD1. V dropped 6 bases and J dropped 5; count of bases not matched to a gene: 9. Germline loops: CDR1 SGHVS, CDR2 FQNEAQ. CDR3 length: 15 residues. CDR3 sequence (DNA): TGTGCCAGCAGGTCTGACAGGGGGCGTCAGGAGACCCAGTACTTC. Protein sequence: CASRSDRGRQETQYF.

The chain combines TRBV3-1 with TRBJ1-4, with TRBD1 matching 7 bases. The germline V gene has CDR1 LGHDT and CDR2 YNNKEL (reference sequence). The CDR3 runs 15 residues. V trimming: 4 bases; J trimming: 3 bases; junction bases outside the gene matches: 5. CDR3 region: CASSRDRDPNEKLFF. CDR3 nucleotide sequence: TGTGCCAGCAGCCGCGACAGGGACCCTAATGAAAAACTGTTTTTT. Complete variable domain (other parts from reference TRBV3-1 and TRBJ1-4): DTAVSQTPKYLVTQMGNDKSIKCEQNLGHDTMYWYKQDSKKFLKIMFSYNNKELIINETVPNRFSPKSPDKAHLNLHINSLELGDSAVYFCASSRDRDPNEKLFFGSGTQLSVL.

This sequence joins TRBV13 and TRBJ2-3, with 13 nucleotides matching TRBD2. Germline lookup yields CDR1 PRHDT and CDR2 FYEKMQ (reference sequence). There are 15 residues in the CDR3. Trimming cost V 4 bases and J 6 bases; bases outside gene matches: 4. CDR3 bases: TGTGCCAGCAGCTCACTAGCGGGGGGGCCCGATACGCAGTATTTT. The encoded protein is CASSSLAGGPDTQYF.

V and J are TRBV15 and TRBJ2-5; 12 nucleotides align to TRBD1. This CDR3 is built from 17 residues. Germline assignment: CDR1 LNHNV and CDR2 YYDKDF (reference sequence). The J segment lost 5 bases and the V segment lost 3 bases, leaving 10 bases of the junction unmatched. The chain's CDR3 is CATSSDRDRGRLETQYF. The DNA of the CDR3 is TGTGCCACCAGCAGTGACCGGGACAGGGGGCGCCTGGAGACCCAGTACTTC.

The chain's CDR3 is CASSLAVDSNQPQHF. The DNA of the CDR3 is TGTGCCAGCAGCTTAGCGGTCGACAGCAATCAGCCCCAGCATTTT. This chain connects TRBV7-4 to TRBJ1-5; D remains ambiguous. CDR1 is SGHVT and CDR2 is SQSDAQ in the germline V gene. This CDR3 has 15 amino acids. V was trimmed by 0 bases and J by 1 base, leaving 7 bases between them.

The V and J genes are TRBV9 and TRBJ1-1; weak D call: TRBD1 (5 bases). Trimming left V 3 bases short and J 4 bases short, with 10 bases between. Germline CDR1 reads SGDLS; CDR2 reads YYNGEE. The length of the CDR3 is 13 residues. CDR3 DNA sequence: TGTGCCAGCAGCGCAGGGACGGGCACTGAAGCTTTCTTT. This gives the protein CASSAGTGTEAFF.

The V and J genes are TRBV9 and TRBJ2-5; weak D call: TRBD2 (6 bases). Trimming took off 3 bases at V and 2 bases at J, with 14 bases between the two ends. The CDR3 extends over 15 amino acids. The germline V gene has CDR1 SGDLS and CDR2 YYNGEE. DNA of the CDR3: TGTGCCAGCAGCGAAAAGGGGACTGGACAAGAGACCCAGTACTTC. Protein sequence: CASSEKGTGQETQYF.

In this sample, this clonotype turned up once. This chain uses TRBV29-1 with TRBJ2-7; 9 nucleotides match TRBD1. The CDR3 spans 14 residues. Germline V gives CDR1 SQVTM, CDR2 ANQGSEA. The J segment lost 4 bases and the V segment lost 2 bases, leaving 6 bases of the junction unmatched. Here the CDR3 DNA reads TGCAGCGTTGAACGAGGGACAGGGCGTTACGAGCAGTACTTC. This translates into CSVERGTGRYEQYF.

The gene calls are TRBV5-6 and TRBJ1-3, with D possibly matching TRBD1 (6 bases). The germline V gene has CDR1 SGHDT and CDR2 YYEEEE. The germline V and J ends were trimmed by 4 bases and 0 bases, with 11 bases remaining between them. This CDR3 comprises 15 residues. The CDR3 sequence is CASSPDSNSGNTIYF. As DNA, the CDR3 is TGTGCCAGCAGCCCGGACAGCAACTCTGGAAACACCATATATTTT.

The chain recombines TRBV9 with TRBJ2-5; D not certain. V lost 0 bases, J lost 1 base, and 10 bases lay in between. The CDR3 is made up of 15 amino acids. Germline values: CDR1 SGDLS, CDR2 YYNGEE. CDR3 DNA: TGTGCCAGCAGCGTAGGCGGCTACCCCCAAGAGACCCAGTACTTC. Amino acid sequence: CASSVGGYPQETQYF.

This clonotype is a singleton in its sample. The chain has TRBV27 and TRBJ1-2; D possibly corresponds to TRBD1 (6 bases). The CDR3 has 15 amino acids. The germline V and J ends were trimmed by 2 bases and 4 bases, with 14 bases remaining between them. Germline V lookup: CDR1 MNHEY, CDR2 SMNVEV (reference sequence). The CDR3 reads CASSLNLQGLYGYTF. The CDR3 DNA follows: TGTGCCAGCAGTTTAAACCTCCAGGGGCTCTATGGCTACACCTTC.